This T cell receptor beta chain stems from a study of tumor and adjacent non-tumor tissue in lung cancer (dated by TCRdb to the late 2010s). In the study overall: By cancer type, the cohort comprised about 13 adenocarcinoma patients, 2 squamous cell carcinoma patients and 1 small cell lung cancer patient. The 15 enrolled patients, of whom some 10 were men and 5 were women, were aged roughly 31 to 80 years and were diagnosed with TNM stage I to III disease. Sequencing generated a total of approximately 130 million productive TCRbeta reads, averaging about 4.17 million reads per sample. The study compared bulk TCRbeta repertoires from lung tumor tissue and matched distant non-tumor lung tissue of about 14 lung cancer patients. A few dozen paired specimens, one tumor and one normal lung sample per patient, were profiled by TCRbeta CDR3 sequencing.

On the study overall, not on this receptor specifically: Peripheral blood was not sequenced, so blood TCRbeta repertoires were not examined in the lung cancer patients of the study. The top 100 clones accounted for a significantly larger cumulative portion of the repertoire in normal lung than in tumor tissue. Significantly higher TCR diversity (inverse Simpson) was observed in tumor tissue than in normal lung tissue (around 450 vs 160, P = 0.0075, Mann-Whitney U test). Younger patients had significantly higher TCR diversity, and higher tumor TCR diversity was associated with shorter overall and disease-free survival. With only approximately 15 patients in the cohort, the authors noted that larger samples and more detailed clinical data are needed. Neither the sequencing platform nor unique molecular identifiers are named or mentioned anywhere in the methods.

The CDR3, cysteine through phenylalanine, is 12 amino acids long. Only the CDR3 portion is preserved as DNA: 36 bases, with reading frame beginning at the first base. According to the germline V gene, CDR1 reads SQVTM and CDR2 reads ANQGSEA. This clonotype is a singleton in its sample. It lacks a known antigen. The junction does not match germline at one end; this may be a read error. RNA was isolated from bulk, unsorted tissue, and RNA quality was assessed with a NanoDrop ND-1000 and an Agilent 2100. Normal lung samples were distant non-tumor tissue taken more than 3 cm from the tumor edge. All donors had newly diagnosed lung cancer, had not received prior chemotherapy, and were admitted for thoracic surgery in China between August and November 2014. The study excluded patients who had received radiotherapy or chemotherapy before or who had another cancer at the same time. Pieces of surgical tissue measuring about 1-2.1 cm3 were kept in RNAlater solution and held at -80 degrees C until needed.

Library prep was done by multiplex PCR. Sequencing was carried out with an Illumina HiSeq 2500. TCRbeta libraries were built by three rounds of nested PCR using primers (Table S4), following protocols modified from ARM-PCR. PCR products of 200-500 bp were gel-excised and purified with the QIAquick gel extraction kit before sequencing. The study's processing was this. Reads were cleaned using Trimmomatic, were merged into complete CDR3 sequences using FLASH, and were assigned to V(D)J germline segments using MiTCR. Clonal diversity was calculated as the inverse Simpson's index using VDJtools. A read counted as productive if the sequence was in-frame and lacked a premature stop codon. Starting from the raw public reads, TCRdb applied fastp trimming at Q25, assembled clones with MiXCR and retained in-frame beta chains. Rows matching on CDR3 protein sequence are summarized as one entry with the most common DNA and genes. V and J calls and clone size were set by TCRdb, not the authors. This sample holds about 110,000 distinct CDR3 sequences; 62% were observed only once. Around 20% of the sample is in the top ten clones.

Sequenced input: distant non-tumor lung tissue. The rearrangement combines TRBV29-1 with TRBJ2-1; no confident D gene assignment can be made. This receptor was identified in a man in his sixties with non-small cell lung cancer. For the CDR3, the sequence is CSVEHGFHDQFF. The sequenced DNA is TGCAGCGTTGAACATGGTTTCCATGATCAGTTCTTC.